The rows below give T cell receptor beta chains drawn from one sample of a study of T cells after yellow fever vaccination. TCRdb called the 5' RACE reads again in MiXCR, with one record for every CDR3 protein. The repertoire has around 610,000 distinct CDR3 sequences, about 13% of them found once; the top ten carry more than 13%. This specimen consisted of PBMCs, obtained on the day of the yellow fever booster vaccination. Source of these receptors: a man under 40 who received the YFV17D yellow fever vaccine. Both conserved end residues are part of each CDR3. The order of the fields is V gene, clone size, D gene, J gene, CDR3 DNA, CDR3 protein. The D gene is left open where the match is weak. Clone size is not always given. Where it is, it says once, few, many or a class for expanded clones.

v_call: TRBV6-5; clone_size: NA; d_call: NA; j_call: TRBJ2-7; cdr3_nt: TGTGCCAGCAGTTACTCCGGGACGGCACACGAGCAGTACTTC; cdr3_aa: CASSYSGTAHEQYF
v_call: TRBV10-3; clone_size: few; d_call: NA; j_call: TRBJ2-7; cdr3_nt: TGTGCCATCAGTGTAGCGCTCAACTACGAGCAGTACTTC; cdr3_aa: CAISVALNYEQYF
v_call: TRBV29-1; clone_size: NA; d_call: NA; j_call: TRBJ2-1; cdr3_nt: TGCAGCGTTGAAGATAAGAGCCGACAGGCCTACAATGAGCAGTTCTTC; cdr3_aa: CSVEDKSRQAYNEQFF
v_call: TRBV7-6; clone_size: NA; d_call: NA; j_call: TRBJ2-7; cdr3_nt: TGTGCCAGCAGCCGACAGGATAATTTAGGCGAGCAGTACTTC; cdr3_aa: CASSRQDNLGEQYF
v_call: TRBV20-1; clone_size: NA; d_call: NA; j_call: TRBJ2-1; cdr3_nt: TGCAGTGCTAGGGACAGCTACAATGAGCAGTTCTTC; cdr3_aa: CSARDSYNEQFF
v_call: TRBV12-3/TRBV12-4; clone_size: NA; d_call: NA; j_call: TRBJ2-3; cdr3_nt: TGTGCCAGCAGTCCCCCGGGCCGACCAGATACGCAGTATTTT; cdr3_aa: CASSPPGRPDTQYF
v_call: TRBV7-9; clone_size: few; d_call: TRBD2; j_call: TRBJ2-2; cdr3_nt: TGTGCCAGCATAGAAGCGGGAGGGTTCGGGGAGCTGTTTTTT; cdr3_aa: CASIEAGGFGELFF
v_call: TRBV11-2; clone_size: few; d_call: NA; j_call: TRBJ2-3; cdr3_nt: TGTGCCAGCAGCTTAGGCAGTCCTGGGGATACGCAGTATTTT; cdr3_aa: CASSLGSPGDTQYF
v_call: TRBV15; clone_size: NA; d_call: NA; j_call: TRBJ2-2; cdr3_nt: TGTGCCACCAGAAAATCCGACACCGGGGAGCTGTTTTTT; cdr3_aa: CATRKSDTGELFF
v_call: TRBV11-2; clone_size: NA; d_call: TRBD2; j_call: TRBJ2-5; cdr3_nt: TGTGCCAGCAGCGCCGGACTAGCGGGAGTTGTAGAGACCCAGTACTTC; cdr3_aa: CASSAGLAGVVETQYF
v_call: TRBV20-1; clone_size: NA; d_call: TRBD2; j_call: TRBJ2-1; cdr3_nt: TGCAGTGCTAGAGCCACGGGACTAGTAACCAATGAGCAGTTCTTC; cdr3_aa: CSARATGLVTNEQFF
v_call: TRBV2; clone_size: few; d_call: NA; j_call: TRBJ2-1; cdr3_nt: TGTGCCAGCAGTGGACTATTTGAGCAGTTCTTC; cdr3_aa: CASSGLFEQFF
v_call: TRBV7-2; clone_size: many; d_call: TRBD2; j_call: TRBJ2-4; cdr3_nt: TGTGCCAGCAGCGCACTAGCGGGAGACGGCATTCAGTACTTC; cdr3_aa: CASSALAGDGIQYF
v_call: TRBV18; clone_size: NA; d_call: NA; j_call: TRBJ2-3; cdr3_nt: TGTGCCAGCTCACCACCCCCGGACTGGGATACGCAGTATTTT; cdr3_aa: CASSPPPDWDTQYF
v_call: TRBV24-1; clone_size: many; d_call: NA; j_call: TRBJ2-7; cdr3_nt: TGTGCCACCAGTGACACCAAACAGGGACCACACTACGAGCAGTACTTC; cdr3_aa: CATSDTKQGPHYEQYF
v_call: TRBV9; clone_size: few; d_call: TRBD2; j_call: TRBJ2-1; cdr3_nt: TGTGCCAGCAGCGTAGCTACCGGGGACTACCCAAACAATGAGCAGTTCTTC; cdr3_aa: CASSVATGDYPNNEQFF
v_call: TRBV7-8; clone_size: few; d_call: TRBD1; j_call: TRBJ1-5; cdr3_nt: TGTGCCAGCAGCCAGGGGGGGGCCAGGGGCAATCAGCCCCAGCATTTT; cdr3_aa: CASSQGGARGNQPQHF
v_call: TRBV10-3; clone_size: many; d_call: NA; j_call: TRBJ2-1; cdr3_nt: TGTGCCATCAGTGAAGCAGGGTCATCCTACAATGAGCAGTTCTTC; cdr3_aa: CAISEAGSSYNEQFF
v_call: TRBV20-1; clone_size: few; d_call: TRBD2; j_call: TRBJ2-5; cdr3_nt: TGCAGTGCACCACCGGGGGGGAAAGAGACCCAGTACTTC; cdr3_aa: CSAPPGGKETQYF
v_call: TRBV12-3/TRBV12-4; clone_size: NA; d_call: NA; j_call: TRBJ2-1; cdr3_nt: TGTGCCAGCAGTCCCGGACCTATCGGGGGGCAGTTCTTC; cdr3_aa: CASSPGPIGGQFF
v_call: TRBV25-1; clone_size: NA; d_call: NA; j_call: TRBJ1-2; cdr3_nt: TGTGCCAGCAGTGTCGCCCTAGGAGGAGGCTACACCTTC; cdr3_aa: CASSVALGGGYTF
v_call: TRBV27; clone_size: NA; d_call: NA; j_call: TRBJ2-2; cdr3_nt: TGTGCCAGCAGTTTACTAGCGCCTAGGTCCTCCGGGGAGCTGTTTTTT; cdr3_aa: CASSLLAPRSSGELFF
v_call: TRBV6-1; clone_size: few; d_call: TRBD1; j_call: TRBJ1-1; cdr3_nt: TGTGCCAGCAGTGGGGCGAAGGACAGGGGTCCTGAAGCTTTCTTT; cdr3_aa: CASSGAKDRGPEAFF
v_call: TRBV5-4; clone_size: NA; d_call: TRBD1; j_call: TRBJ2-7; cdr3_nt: TGTGCCAGCAGCTTGAGGGACAGGGGTAGCTACGAGCAGTACTTC; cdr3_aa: CASSLRDRGSYEQYF
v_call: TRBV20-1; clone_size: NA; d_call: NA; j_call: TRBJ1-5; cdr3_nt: TGCAGTGCTAGCCGTGAAGGCTCCCAGCCCCAGCATTTT; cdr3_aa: CSASREGSQPQHF
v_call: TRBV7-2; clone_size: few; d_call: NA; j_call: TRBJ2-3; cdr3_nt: TGTGCCAGCAGCACCCGCCCCGGGCAGGACGAGTATTTT; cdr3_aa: CASSTRPGQDEYF
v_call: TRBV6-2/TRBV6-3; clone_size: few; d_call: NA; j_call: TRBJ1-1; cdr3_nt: TGTGCCAGCAGTTCCCGTCGCGGTAACACTGAAGCTTTCTTT; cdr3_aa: CASSSRRGNTEAFF
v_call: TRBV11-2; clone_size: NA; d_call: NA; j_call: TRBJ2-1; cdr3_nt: TGTGCCAGCAGCTTCGCAGGGGCGGTCAATGAGCAGTTCTTC; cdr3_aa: CASSFAGAVNEQFF
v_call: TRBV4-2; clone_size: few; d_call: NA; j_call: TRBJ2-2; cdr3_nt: TGTGCCAGCAGCCAAACCGTTGGGACCGGGGAGCTGTTTTTT; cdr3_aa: CASSQTVGTGELFF
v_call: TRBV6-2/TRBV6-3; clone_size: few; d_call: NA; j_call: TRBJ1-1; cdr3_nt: TGTGCCAGCAGTTACTTGGGCAGGAAAGAAGCTTTCTTT; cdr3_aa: CASSYLGRKEAFF
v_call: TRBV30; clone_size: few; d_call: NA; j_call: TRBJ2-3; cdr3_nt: TGTGCCTGGAGTGTACGGCGGGCGGGAACAGATACGCAGTATTTT; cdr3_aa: CAWSVRRAGTDTQYF
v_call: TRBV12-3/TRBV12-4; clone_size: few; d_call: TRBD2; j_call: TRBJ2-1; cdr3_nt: TGTGCCAGCAGTCTAGCGGGAGTTTTAGCCAATGAGCAGTTCTTC; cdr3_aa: CASSLAGVLANEQFF
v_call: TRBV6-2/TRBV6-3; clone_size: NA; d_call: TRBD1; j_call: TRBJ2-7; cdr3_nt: TGTGCCAGCAGGCACGGACAGGGCGCCTACGAGCAGTACTTC; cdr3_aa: CASRHGQGAYEQYF
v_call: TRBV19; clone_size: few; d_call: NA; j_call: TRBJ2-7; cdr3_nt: TGTGCCACGCGCGCGGAGGCAGGTTCCTACGAGCAGTACTTC; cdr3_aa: CATRAEAGSYEQYF
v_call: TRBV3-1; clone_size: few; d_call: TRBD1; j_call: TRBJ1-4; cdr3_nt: TGTGCCAGCAGCCTTCGGACAGGCGAAAAACTGTTTTTT; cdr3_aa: CASSLRTGEKLFF
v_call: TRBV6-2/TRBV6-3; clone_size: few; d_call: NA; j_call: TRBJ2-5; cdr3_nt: TGTGCCAGCAGCCGAGACCTAACCCAGACCCAGTACTTC; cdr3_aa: CASSRDLTQTQYF
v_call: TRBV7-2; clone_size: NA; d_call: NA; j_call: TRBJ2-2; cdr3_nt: TGTGCCAGCAGCATTTCTAGGGAAACGACCGGGGAGCCGTTTTTT; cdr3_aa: CASSISRETTGEPFF
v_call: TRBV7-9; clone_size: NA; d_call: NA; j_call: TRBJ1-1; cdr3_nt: TGTGCCAGCAGATCCCAGGGTGGCAGACCGAACACTGAAGCTTTCTTT; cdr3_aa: CASRSQGGRPNTEAFF
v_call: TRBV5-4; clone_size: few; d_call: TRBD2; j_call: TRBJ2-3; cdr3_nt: TGTGCCAGCAGCGAGGGACTAGCGGGAACAGATACGCAGTATTTT; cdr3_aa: CASSEGLAGTDTQYF
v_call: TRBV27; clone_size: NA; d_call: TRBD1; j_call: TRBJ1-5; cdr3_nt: TGTGCCAGCAGTTTTTTGTCAGGGGGATTGAATCAGCCCCAGCATTTT; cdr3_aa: CASSFLSGGLNQPQHF
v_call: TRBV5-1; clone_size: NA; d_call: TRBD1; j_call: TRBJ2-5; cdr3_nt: TGCGCCAGCAGCTTGGCCGTCGGGACAGGGGGGGAGACCCAGTACTTC; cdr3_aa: CASSLAVGTGGETQYF
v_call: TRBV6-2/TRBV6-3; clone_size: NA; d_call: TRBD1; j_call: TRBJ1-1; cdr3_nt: TGTGCCAGCAGTTACCCGACAGGGGTGAACACTGAAGCTTTCTTT; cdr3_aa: CASSYPTGVNTEAFF
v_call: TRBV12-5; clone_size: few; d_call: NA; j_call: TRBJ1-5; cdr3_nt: TGTGCTAGTGGTTTGACAGGAGATCAGCCCCAGCATTTT; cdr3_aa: CASGLTGDQPQHF